This T cell receptor (beta chain) emerged from a study of ipilimumab plus nivolumab after autologous stem cell transplantation. Study in general: Typical patient got 5 or 6 ipilimumab doses and roughly eight nivolumab doses (median). General observations from the study: Per the authors, repertoire, Treg and microbiota data justify further study.

Generated by immunoSEQ multiplex PCR, the TCRdb table keeps only in-frame clones and is missing some. The table has roughly 12,000 clones, about 75% seen once. This clone showed up just a few times. Its specificity is not known. The CDR3 runs to 13 residues. Germline V lookup: CDR1 SGHAT, CDR2 FQNNGV. V dropped 5 bases and J dropped 7 bases, with 9 bases sitting between them. Starting 14 to 28 days after autologous transplant, ipilimumab 1 mg/kg was given. The sample in question was PBMCs, obtained in a trial of ipilimumab plus nivolumab as post-transplant consolidation. The TCR was taken from a male donor with multiple myeloma. This rearrangement joins TRBV11-2 to TRBJ1-6; D is unclear. CDR3 in amino acids: CASSPRGNSPLHF. In DNA, the CDR3 is TGTGCCAGCAGCCCCAGAGGGAATTCACCCCTCCACTTT.